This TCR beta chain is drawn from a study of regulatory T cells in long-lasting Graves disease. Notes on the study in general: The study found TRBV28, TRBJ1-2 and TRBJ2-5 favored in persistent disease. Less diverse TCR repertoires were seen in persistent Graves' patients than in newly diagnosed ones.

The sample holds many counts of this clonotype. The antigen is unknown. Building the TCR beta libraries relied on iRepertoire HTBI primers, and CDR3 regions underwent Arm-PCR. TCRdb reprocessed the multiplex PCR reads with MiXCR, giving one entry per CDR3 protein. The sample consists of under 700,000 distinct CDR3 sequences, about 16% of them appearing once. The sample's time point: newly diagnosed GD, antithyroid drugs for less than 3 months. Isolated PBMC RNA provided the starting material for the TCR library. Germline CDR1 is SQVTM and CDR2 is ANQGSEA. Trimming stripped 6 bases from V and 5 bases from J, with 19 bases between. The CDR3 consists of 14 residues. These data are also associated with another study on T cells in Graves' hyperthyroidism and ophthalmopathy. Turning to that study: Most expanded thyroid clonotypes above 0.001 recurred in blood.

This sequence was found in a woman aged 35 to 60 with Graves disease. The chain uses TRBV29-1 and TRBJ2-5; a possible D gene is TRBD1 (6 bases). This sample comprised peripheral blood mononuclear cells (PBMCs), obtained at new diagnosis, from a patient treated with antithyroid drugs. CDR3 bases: TGCAGCGTCTCCGGGCAGGGGAACGGGGAGACCCAGTACTTC. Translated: CSVSGQGNGETQYF.